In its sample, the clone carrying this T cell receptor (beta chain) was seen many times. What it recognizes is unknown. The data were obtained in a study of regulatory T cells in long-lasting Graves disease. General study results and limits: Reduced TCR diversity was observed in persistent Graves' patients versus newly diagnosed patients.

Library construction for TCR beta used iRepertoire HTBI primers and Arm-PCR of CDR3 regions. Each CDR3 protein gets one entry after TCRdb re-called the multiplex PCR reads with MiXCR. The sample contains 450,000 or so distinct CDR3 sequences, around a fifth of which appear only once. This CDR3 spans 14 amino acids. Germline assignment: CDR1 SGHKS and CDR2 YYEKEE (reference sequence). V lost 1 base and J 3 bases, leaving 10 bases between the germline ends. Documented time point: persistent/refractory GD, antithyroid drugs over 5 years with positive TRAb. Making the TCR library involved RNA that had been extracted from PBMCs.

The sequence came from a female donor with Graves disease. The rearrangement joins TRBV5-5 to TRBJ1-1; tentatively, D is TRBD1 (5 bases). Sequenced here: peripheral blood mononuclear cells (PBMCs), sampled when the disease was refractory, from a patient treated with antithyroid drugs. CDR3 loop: CASSLMGGDTEAFF. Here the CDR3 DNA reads TGTGCCAGCAGCTTGATGGGAGGGGACACTGAAGCTTTCTTT. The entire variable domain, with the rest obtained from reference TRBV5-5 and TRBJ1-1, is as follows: DAGVTQSPTHLIKTRGQQVTLRCSPISGHKSVSWYQQVLGQGPQFIFQYYEKEERGRGNFPDRFSARQFPNYSSELNVNALLLGDSALYLCASSLMGGDTEAFFGQGTRLTVV.